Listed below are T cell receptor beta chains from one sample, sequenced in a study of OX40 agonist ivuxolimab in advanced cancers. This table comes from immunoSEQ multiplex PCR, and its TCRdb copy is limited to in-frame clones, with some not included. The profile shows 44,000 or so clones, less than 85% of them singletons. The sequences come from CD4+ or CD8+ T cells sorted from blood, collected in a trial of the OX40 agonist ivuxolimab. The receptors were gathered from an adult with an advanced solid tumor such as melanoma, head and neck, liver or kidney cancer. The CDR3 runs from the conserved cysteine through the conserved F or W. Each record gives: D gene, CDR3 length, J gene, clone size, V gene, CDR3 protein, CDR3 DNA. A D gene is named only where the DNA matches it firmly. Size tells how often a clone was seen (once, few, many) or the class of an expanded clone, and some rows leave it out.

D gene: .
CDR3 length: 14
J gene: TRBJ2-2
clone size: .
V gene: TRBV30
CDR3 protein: CAWRNSVGTGELFF
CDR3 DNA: TGTGCCTGGAGAAACTCCGTAGGCACCGGGGAGCTGTTTTTT

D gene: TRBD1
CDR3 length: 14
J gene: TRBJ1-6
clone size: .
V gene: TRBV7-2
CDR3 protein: CASSLPGQGRTLHF
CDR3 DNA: TGTGCCAGCAGCTTACCAGGACAGGGGCGGACCCTCCACTTT

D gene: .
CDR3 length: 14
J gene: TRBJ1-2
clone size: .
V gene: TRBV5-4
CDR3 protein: CASSLDVQERGYTF
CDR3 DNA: TGTGCCAGCAGCTTGGATGTGCAGGAGCGTGGCTACACCTTC

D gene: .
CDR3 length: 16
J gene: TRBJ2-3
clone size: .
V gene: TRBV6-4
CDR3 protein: CASSDSGGTHPDTQYF
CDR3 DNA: TGTGCCAGCAGTGACTCGGGCGGGACCCACCCAGATACGCAGTATTTT

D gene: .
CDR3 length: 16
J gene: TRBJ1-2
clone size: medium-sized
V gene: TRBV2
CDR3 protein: CASSDFMDIRNYGYTF
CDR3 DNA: TGTGCCAGCAGCGATTTTATGGACATCCGAAACTATGGCTACACCTTC

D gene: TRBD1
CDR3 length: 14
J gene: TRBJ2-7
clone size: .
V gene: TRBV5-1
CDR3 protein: CASSSRTGSYEQYF
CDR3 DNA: TGCGCCAGCAGCTCCAGGACAGGCTCCTACGAGCAGTACTTC

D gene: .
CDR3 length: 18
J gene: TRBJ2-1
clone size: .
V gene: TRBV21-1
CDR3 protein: CASSIGLAGISFYNEQFF
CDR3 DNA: TGTGCCAGCAGCATAGGACTAGCGGGGATCAGCTTCTACAATGAGCAGTTCTTC

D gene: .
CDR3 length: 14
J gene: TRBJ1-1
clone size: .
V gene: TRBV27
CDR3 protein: CASSLGGRLTEAFF
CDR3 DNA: TGTGCCAGCAGTTTAGGGGGGCGTTTGACTGAAGCTTTCTTT

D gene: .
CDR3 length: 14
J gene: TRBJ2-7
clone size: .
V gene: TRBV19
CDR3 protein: CASREGTAHYEQYF
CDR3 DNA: TGTGCCAGTAGGGAGGGGACAGCCCACTACGAGCAGTACTTC

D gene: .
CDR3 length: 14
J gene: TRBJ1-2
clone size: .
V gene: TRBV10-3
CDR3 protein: CAISAGTSDYGYTF
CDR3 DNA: TGTGCCATCAGTGCCGGGACATCTGACTATGGCTACACCTTC

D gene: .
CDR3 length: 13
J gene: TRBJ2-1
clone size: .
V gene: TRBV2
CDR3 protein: CASSGTDRNEQFF
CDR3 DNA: TGTGCCAGCAGTGGTACAGACAGAAATGAGCAGTTCTTC

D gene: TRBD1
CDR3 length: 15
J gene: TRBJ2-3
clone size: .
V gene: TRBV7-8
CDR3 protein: CASRSTGGYTDTQYF
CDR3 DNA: TGTGCCAGCAGATCAACAGGGGGCTACACAGATACGCAGTATTTT

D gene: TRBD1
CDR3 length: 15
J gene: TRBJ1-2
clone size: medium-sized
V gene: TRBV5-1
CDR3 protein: CASSPQTTGAGGYTF
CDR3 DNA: TGCGCCAGCAGCCCGCAGACGACAGGGGCGGGGGGCTACACCTTC

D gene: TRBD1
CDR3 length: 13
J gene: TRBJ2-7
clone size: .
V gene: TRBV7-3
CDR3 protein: CASSGGQAYEQYF
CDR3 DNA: TGTGCCAGCAGCGGTGGACAGGCCTACGAGCAGTACTTC

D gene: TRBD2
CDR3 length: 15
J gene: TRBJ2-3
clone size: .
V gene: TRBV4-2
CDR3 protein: CASSPRGGSTDTQYF
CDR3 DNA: TGTGCCAGCAGCCCCCGGGGGGGAAGCACAGATACGCAGTATTTT

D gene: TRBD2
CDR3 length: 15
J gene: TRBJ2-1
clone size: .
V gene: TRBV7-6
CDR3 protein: CASSSTSGRDNEQFF
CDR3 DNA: TGTGCCAGCAGCTCGACTAGCGGGAGGGACAATGAGCAGTTCTTC

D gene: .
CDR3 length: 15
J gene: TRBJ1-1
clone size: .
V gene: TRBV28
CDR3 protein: CASSSDHVAGTEAFF
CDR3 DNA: TGTGCCAGCAGCTCCGACCATGTTGCTGGCACTGAAGCTTTCTTT

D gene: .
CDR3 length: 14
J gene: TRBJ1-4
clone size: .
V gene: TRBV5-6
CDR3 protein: CASSLRLVNEKLFF
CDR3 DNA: TGTGCCAGCAGCTTGAGGCTAGTGAATGAAAAACTGTTTTTT

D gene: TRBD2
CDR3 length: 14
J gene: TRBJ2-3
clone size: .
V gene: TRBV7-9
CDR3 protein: CASSPSGGADTQYF
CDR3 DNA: TGTGCCAGCAGCCCGAGCGGGGGTGCAGATACGCAGTATTTT

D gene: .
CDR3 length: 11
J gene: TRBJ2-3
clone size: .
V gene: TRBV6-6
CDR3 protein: CASSSSDTQYF
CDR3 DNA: TGTGCCAGCAGCTCCTCAGATACGCAGTATTTT

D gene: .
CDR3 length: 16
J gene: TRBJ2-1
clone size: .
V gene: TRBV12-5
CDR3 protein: CASGFKAGPRGDEQFF
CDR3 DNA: TGTGCTAGTGGTTTTAAGGCGGGCCCCCGGGGAGATGAGCAGTTCTTC

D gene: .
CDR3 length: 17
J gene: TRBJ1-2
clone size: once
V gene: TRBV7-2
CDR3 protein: CASSPQQGPTTLYGYTF
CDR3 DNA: TGTGCCAGCAGCCCTCAGCAGGGGCCAACAACACTCTATGGCTACACCTTC

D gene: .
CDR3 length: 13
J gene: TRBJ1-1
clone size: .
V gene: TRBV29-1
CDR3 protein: CSVVIGSITEAFF
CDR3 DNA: TGCAGCGTTGTGATAGGGTCGATCACTGAAGCTTTCTTT

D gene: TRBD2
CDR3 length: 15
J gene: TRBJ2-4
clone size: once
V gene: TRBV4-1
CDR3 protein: CASSQVGLAANIQYF
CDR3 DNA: TGCGCCAGCAGCCAAGTAGGACTAGCGGCAAACATTCAGTACTTC

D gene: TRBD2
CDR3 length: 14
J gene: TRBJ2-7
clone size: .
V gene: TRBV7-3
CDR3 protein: CASSLGGSTYEQYF
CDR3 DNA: TGTGCCAGCAGCCTGGGGGGGTCCACCTACGAGCAGTACTTC

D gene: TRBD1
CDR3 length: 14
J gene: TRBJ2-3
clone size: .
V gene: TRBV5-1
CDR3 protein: CASSFRQGVNTQYF
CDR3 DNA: TGCGCCAGCAGCTTTCGGCAGGGGGTGAATACGCAGTATTTT

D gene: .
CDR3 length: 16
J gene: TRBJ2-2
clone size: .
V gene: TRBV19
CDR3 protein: CASSSPRGRGSGELFF
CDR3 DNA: TGTGCCAGTAGCTCCCCTCGAGGAAGGGGCAGCGGGGAGCTGTTTTTT

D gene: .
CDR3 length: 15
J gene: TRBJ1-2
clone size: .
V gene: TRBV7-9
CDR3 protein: CASSLGRGSNYGYTF
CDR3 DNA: TGTGCCAGCAGCTTAGGCAGGGGTTCTAACTATGGCTACACCTTC

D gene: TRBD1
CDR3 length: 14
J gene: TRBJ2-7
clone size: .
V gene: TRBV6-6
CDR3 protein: CASSYSGTVAEQYF
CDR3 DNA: TGTGCCAGCAGTTACTCTGGGACAGTCGCCGAGCAGTACTTC

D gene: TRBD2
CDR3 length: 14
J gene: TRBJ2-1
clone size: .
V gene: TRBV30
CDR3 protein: CALGLAGGSNEQFF
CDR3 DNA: TGTGCCTTAGGCTTGGCGGGAGGCTCCAATGAGCAGTTCTTC

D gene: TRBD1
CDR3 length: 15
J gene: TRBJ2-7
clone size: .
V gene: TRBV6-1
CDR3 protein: CASSGGQAPGNEQYF
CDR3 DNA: TGTGCCAGCAGTGGTGGACAGGCGCCGGGGAACGAGCAGTACTTC

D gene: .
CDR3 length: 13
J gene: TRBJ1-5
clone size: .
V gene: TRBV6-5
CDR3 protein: CASSYSHGKPQHF
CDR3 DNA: TGTGCCAGCAGTTACTCCCACGGGAAGCCCCAGCATTTT

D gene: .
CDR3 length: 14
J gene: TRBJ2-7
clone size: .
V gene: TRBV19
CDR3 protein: CASSGDMAGYEQYF
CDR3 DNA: TGTGCCAGTAGTGGGGACATGGCGGGCTACGAGCAGTACTTC

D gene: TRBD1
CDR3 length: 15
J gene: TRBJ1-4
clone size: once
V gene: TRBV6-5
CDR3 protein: CASSYTARQGEKLFF
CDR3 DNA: TGTGCCAGCAGTTACACAGCCAGACAGGGTGAAAAACTGTTTTTT

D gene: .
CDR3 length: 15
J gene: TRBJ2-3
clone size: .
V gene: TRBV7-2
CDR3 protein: CASSLSPGFTDTQYF
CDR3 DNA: TGTGCCAGCAGCTTATCCCCAGGATTCACAGATACGCAGTATTTT

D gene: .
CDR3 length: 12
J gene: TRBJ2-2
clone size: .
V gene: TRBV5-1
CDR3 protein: CASRQDTGELFF
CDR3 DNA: TGCGCCAGCCGGCAGGACACCGGGGAGCTGTTTTTT

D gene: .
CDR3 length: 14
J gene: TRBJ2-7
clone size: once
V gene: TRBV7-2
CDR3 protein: CASSLGPGSYEQYF
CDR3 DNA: TGTGCCAGCAGCTTAGGTCCAGGCTCCTACGAGCAGTACTTC

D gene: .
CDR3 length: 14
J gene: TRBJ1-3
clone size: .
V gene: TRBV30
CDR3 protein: CAWSVWGGANTIYF
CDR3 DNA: TGTGCCTGGAGTGTCTGGGGGGGCGCCAACACCATATATTTT

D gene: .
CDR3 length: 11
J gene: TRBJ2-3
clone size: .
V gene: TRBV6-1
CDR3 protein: CASSELDTQYF
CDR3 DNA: TGTGCCAGCAGTGAATTAGATACGCAGTATTTT

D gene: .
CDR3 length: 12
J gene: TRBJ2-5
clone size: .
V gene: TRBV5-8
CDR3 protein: CASSRVKETQYF
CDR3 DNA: TGTGCCAGCAGCAGGGTGAAGGAGACCCAGTACTTC

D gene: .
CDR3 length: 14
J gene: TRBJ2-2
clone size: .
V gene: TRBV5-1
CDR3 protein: CASSLAENTGELFF
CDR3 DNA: TGCGCCAGCAGCTTAGCGGAGAACACCGGGGAGCTGTTTTTT

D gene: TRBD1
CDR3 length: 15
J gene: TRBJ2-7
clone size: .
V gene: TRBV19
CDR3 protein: CASSIAAGGFYEQYF
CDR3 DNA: TGTGCCAGTAGTATAGCGGCAGGGGGCTTCTACGAGCAGTACTTC

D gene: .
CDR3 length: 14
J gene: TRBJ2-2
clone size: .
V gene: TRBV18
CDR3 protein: CASSPLEGGGELFF
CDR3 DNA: TGTGCCAGCTCACCCCTTGAGGGTGGCGGGGAGCTGTTTTTT

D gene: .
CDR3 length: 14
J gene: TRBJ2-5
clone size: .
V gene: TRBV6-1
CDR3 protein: CASSATSFPETQYF
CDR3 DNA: TGTGCCAGCAGTGCGACTAGTTTTCCAGAGACCCAGTACTTC

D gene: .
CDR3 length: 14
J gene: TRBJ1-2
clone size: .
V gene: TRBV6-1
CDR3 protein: CASSEGGGARGYTF
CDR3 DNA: TGTGCCAGCAGTGAAGGTGGGGGGGCACGGGGCTACACCTTC

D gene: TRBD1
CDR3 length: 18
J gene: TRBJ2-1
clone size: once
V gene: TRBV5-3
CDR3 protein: CARSWYSSLGTGYNEQFF
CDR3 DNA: TGTGCCAGAAGCTGGTATTCCAGTTTAGGGACAGGTTACAATGAGCAGTTCTTC

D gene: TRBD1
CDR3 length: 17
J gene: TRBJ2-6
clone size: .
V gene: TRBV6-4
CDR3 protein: CASSGQGVTSGANVLTF
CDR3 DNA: TGTGCCAGCAGTGGTCAGGGGGTAACCTCTGGGGCCAACGTCCTGACTTTC

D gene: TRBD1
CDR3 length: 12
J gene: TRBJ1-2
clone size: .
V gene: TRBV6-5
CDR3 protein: CASSQGQSGYTF
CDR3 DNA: TGTGCCAGCAGTCAGGGACAGTCTGGCTACACCTTC

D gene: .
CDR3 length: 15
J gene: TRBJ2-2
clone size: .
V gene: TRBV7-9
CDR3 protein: CASSKHRGGTGELLF
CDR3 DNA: TGTGCCAGCAGCAAACACAGGGGAGGAACCGGGGAGCTGCTTTTT

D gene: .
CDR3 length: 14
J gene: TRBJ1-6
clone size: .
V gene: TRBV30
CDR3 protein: CAWSVARGGSPLHF
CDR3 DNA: TGTGCCTGGAGTGTGGCCAGGGGAGGTTCACCCCTCCACTTT

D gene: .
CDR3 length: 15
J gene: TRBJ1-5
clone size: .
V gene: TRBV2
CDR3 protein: CASSEGGRVAQPQHF
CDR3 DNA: TGTGCCAGCAGTGAAGGGGGGCGCGTGGCTCAGCCCCAGCATTTT

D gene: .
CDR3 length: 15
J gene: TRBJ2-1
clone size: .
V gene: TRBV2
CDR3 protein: CASSGGLARDNEQFF
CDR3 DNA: TGTGCCAGCAGTGGCGGGCTAGCCCGCGACAATGAGCAGTTCTTC

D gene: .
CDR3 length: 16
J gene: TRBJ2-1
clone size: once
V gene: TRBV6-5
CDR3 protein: CASSLTAGSSYNEQFF
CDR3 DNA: TGTGCCAGCAGTTTGACAGCGGGTAGCTCCTACAATGAGCAGTTCTTC

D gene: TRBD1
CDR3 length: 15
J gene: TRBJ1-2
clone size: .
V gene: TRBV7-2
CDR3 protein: CASSFKGQGISGYTF
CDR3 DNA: TGTGCCAGCAGCTTCAAGGGACAGGGAATTAGTGGCTACACCTTC

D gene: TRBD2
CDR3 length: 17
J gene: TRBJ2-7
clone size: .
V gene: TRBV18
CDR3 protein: CASSPRAIGTSDAKGYF
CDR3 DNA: TGTGCCAGCTCACCACGTGCCATAGGGACTAGCGATGCTAAAGGGTACTTC

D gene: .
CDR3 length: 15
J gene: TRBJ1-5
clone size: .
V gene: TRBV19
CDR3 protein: CASSSTGGSNQPQHF
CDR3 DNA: TGTGCCAGTAGTTCAACAGGAGGAAGCAATCAGCCCCAGCATTTT

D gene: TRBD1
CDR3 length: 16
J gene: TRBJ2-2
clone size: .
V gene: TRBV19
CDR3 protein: CASSSWRDRRGGELFF
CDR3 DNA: TGTGCCAGTAGTTCATGGCGGGACAGGAGGGGCGGGGAGCTGTTTTTT

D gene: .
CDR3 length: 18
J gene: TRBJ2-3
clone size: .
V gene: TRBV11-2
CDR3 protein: CASSPSGRVGPVTDTQYF
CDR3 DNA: TGTGCCAGCAGCCCCTCTGGCAGGGTGGGGCCGGTCACAGATACGCAGTATTTT

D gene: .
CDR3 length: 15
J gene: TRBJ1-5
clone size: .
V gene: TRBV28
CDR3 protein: CASTERGQGHQPQHF
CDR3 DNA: TGTGCCAGCACCGAACGAGGGCAGGGACATCAGCCCCAGCATTTT